The 2 T cell receptor beta chains below were found in one sample sequenced in a study of cytomegalovirus exposure and HLA in healthy donors. Primers for the PCR totalled 60 Vbeta and 13 Jbeta. The table came from immunoSEQ multiplex PCR; TCRdb's copy has only in-frame clones and leaves some out. This table lists 150,000 to 250,000 clones. The sequenced sample was PBMCs. The receptors were sampled from a boy aged 5-17 years in good health and CMV-seronegative.

The rearrangement links TRBV6-5 to TRBJ1-1; TRBD1 might be the D (5 bases). The V gene's germline CDR1 is MNHEY and CDR2 SVGAGI. This CDR3 region has 13 residues. Trimming stripped 8 bases from V and 4 bases from J, with 14 bases between. The CDR3 DNA is TGTGCCAGCCACCTCGGGGGAGGCACTGAAGCTTTCTTT. It specifies CASHLGGGTEAFF.

The chain joins TRBV19 to TRBJ2-7; TRBD1 matches 7 bases. This CDR3 is built from 13 residues. From germline, CDR1 is LNHDA and CDR2 SQIVND (reference sequence). Trimming removed 6 bases from V and 4 bases from J; junction bases left unmatched: 6. CDR3 sequence reads: CASSRRTGYEQYF. CDR3 sequence (DNA): TGTGCCAGTAGCCGGAGGACAGGATACGAGCAGTACTTC.